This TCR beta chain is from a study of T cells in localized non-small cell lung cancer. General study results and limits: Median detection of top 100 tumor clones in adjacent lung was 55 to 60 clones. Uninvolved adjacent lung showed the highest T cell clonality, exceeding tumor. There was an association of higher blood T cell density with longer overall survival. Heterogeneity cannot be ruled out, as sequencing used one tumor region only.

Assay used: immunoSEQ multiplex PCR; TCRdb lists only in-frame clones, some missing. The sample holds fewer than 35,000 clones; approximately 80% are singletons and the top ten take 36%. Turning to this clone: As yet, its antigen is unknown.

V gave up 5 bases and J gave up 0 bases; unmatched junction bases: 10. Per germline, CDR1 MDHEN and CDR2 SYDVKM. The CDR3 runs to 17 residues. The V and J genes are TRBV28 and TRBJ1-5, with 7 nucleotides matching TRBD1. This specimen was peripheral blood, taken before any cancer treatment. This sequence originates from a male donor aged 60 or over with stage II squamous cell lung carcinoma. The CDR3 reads CASSPPDRVRSNQPQHF. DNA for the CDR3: TGTGCCAGCAGTCCTCCCGACAGGGTTCGTAGCAATCAGCCCCAGCATTTT.